This T cell receptor beta chain was sequenced during a study of blood T cell repertoires in COVID-19 (dated by TCRdb to between 2020 and 2021). Regarding the complete study: The collaborator samples originated in the United States, Italy and Spain and spanned the acute and convalescent phases of COVID-19. The prospective study material was composed of cDNA or gDNA derived from T cells, B-cell-depleted T cells, or PBMCs. Subjects who had been exposed to COVID-19, were actively infected with it, or had recovered from it provided the deeply sampled blood TCRbeta repertoires that made up the dataset. A freely available public database, intended as a resource for researchers studying the immune response to SARS-CoV-2, is where the repertoires were released. The samples were drawn from two sources: the first 160 participants of the ongoing ImmuneRACE study, and 1,200 or so subjects contributed by 6 global collaborators. A de-identified subject ID, COVID-19 status, age in years and sex were almost always included in the sample metadata. HLA class I and class II types, where available, came from metadata supplied by the sample provider rather than from assay-based typing.

In the prospective study, participants were roughly 18 to 95 years old, resided in approximately 25 geographic areas of the United States, and were enrolled through a virtual design. In the prospective study, cohorts were assigned on the basis of participant-reported clinical history obtained from a screening survey and a study questionnaire. In the prospective study, mobile phlebotomists collected whole blood, serum and a nasopharyngeal or oropharyngeal swab from each participant. Over a roughly 2-month period, participants in the prospective study had the option of providing additional blood draws and questionnaires. Blood samples from the prospective study were shipped frozen or at room temperature prior to DNA extraction. In the case of this clone: What antigen it recognizes has not been identified. No much larger clonotype is one base removed from it; base qualities were not supplied.

Including cysteine and phenylalanine, the CDR3 has 13 amino acids. The sequence is cut down to CDR3 DNA, 39 bases in frame from base 1. Via the germline V gene, CDR1 is SGHDN and CDR2 FVKESK. Trimming removed 3 bases from V and 10 bases from J, leaving 13 bases between the germline ends. TCRbeta CDR3 regions were amplified from genomic DNA by means of the immunoSEQ Assay, a bias-controlled multiplex PCR. For the original study's pipeline: The number of nucleated cells in each sample was estimated from the amplification of reference gene primers within the assay. Sequence reads were collapsed and filtered to measure the absolute abundance of every unique TCRbeta CDR3 rearrangement. For each sample, productive Simpson clonality was calculated as the square root of Simpson's diversity index over productive rearrangements. In TCRdb, the immuneACCESS table is reduced to in-frame sequences with V and J assigned. These tables do not hold every clone; where another copy was compared, an unresolved V gene accounts for under half, and the others remain unexplained. That table furnishes V, J and clone size, whereas the DNA furnished D and trimming. The sample table contains approximately 220,000 clones; only one count was recorded for 87% of them. In total, the top ten clones hold 2.6% of the sample.

The investigation overall reported the following: Clinical and demographic metadata were provided uncurated, with the amount varying by source and participant.

Specimen: PBMCs or T cells enriched from blood (not recorded which). The chain employs TRBV14 and TRBJ2-1; TRBD2 is a possible D gene, resting on 5 matching bases. This TCR came from a woman in her 30s with acute COVID-19. At the DNA level, the sequence is TGTGCCAGCAGCCAGTTCGGGGTGAGGGAGCAGTTCTTC. This yields the protein CASSQFGVREQFF.